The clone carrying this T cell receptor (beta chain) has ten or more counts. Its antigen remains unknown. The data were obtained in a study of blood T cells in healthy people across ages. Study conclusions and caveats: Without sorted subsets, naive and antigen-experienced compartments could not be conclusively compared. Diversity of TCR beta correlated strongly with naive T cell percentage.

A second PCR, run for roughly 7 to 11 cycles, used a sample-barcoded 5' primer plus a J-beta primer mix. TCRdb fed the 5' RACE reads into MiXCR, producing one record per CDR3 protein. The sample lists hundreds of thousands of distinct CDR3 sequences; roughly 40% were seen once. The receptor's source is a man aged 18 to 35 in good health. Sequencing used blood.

Here the CDR3 DNA reads TGCAGTGCTAGAGTTAGGGGGGCGAGGGAAAGGCCTTATGGCTACACCTTC. It encodes CSARVRGARERPYGYTF. The chain uses TRBV20-1 and TRBJ1-2; possible D gene TRBD1, 6 bases. Per germline, CDR1 DFQATT and CDR2 SNEGSKA (reference sequence). This CDR3 region has 17 residues. Trimming cost V 1 base and J 5 bases, with 23 bases left between them.